This TCR beta chain originates from a study of cytomegalovirus exposure and HLA in healthy donors. Remarks on this clone: Its antigen is undetermined.

Study outcomes and limitations: Later on, a genetic analysis was performed. It linked a missense variant in DCLRE1C with V- and J-gene trimming of TCR beta.

Primers for the PCR totalled 60 Vbeta and 13 Jbeta. Produced via immunoSEQ multiplex PCR; TCRdb's table is partial and in-frame only. Its table lists some 52,000 clones. The sequence was collected from a woman in her sixties in good health and CMV-seropositive. Sequencing input: PBMCs.

CDR3: CASSPAPRQFLDSPLHF. The CDR3 coding sequence is TGCGCCAGCAGCCCCGCCCCACGACAATTCCTCGATTCACCCCTCCACTTT. The chain carries TRBV5-1 and TRBJ1-6; D not certain. This CDR3 has 17 residues. The V end lost 4 bases, the J end lost 8 bases, and 22 bases lay between the germline ends. Per germline, CDR1 SGHRS and CDR2 YFSETQ.